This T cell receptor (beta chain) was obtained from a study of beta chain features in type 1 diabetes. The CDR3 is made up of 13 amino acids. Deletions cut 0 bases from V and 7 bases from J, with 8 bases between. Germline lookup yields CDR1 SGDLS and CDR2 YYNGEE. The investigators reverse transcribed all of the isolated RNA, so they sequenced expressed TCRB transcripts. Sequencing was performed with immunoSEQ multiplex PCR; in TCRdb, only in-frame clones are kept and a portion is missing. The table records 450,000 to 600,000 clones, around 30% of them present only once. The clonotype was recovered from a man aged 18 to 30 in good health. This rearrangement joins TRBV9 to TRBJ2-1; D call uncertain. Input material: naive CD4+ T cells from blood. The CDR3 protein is CASSVGVGNEQFF. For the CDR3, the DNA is TGTGCCAGCAGCGTAGGAGTGGGGAATGAGCAGTTCTTC.